This T cell receptor (beta chain) was identified during a study of CD8+ T cells in alopecia areata. Sequencing relied on a cDNA template that was reverse transcribed from extracted RNA. Repertoires were generated with immunoSEQ multiplex PCR, while TCRdb's copy carries only in-frame clones and drops some. The table lists under 95,000 clones, 70% to 80% of them singletons, with approximately 15% in the top ten. V lost 4 bases, J lost 1 base, and 8 bases lay in between. The CDR3 sequence is 13 residues long. Germline V gene sequence: CDR1 LNHNV, CDR2 YYDKDF (reference sequence). Treatment given: oral pan-JAK inhibitor, 5-10 mg twice daily.

This rearrangement joins TRBV15 to TRBJ2-7; D uncertain. This sequence originates from a human donor with alopecia areata. Source: CD8+ T cells sorted from blood, taken at approximately week 44, from a patient treated with tofacitinib. This CDR3 reads CATSTTESYEQYF. The CDR3 nucleotides read TGTGCCACCAGCACAACAGAGTCCTACGAGCAGTACTTC.